The 6 T cell receptor beta chains given below trace back to one sample, sequenced in a study of long-term antiretroviral therapy in people with HIV. The libraries were made with immunoSEQ v3.0 at survey level. Sequencing used immunoSEQ multiplex PCR; TCRdb keeps in-frame clones, though not all of them. The sample contains fewer than 25,000 clones, 75% to 90% of which appear only once. The source material was unsorted PBMCs, sampled 5.9 years after starting antiretroviral therapy. Receptor source: a man aged 25-40 years with HIV.

The chain carries TRBV9 and TRBJ1-2; 7 bases are shared with TRBD1. Germline V gene lookup returns CDR1 SGDLS and CDR2 YYNGEE. Losses at the gene ends were 0 bases for V and 4 bases for J; bases not matched to a gene: 3. This CDR3 region has 14 residues. The CDR3 is CASSVGQGGYGYTF. CDR3 nucleotides: TGTGCCAGCAGCGTAGGACAGGGAGGCTATGGCTACACCTTC.

The V gene is TRBV7-9, the J gene TRBJ2-3; D unclear. The germline V gene has CDR1 SEHNR and CDR2 FQNEAQ (reference sequence). Trimming took off 5 bases at V and 2 bases at J, with 17 bases between the two ends. The CDR3 has 16 residues. The CDR3 nucleotides are TGTGCCAGCAGCCCCCCGGGTGGTTCTGTCACAGATACGCAGTATTTT. This sequence encodes CASSPPGGSVTDTQYF.

The chain is built from TRBV20-1 and TRBJ1-5, with no clear D. Trimming took 3 bases from V and 8 from J, leaving 5 bases between them. The CDR3 is 10 amino acids. Germline V gives CDR1 DFQATT, CDR2 SNEGSKA (reference sequence). The CDR3 spells CSASPEPQHF. Here the CDR3 DNA reads TGCAGTGCTAGTCCGGAGCCCCAGCATTTT.

This clone was counted once. The chain carries TRBV7-9 and TRBJ2-1; TRBD2 matches 15 bases. J gave up 4 bases and V 5 bases, and 12 bases lay outside the gene matches. The CDR3 is 19 residues long. Looked up from germline, CDR1 is SEHNR and CDR2 is FQNEAQ (reference sequence). The CDR3 DNA reads TGTGCCAGCAGCCTACTTCGGACTAGCGGGGGGGCCTCATACAATGAGCAGTTCTTC. Its translation: CASSLLRTSGGASYNEQFF.

On this clone: The DNA is omitted, as the CDR3 cannot be located on it reliably, and the CDR3 follows TCRdb's listing. This CDR3 is CASSVVAGGIEFF. The V gene is TRBV9, the J gene TRBJ2-1; TRBD2 reflects the table's D call only, with no check against the DNA. Counting both end residues, the CDR3 totals 13 amino acids. Germline assignment: CDR1 SGDLS and CDR2 YYNGEE.

The chain is built from TRBV11-3 and TRBJ2-5; the D gene is possibly TRBD1 (6 bases). Germline loops: CDR1 SGHNT, CDR2 YENEEA. This CDR3 has 16 amino acids. The V and J ends lost 1 base and 1 base respectively, with 13 bases between them. CDR3 coding DNA: TGTGCCAGCAGCTTAGCTCGGACAGCTACCCAAGAGACCCAGTACTTC. Encoded protein: CASSLARTATQETQYF.